The clone carrying this T cell receptor (beta chain) was counted many times. The sample comes from a study of early T cells in non-severe SARS-CoV-2 infection. Study-wide background: The sequenced material was bulk RNA from unsorted whole blood, and its chains were unpaired.

Separate cDNA molecules each had unique molecular identifiers attached to them. TCRdb analysed the 5' RACE reads with MiXCR anew, one entry per CDR3 protein. The sample includes just over 95,000 distinct CDR3 sequences, approximately 9.9% of them seen just once. The germline V gene has CDR1 SQVTM and CDR2 ANQGSEA. V lost 6 bases to trimming and J lost 2 bases, with 10 bases between them. This CDR3 contains 12 residues. Input material: whole blood. The chain recombines TRBV29-1 with TRBJ1-2; D is uncertain. The sequence was obtained from an adult who was a healthcare worker with PCR-confirmed SARS-CoV-2 infection or an uninfected control (not recorded which). The CDR3 spells CSVPGPNYGYTF. The CDR3, as DNA: TGCAGCGTGCCCGGACCCAACTATGGCTACACCTTC.